This note documents a single T cell receptor (beta chain) sequence. These data originate in a study of blood T cell repertoires in COVID-19. Across the study: Acute and convalescent COVID-19 specimens originated in the United States, Italy and Spain.

The method was immunoSEQ multiplex PCR; TCRdb's version includes in-frame clones alone and lacks a portion of them. Among about 160,000 clones listed, 80% were seen once. Looked up from germline, CDR1 is WNHNN and CDR2 is SYGVQD (reference sequence). This CDR3 has 15 residues. J lost 6 bases, V lost 4 bases, and 7 bases had no gene match. Material for sequencing was PBMCs or T cells enriched from blood (not recorded which). The chain recombines TRBV10-1 with TRBJ2-7; 12 nucleotides match TRBD1. The sequence derives from a woman aged 55-70 years who had recovered from COVID-19. The CDR3 nucleotides are TGCGCCAGCAGTGGGGGGACAGGGGGCGGATCCGAGCAGTACTTC. This translates into CASSGGTGGGSEQYF.